The text below deals with one TCR beta chain. This clonotype came up many times. What this receptor recognizes is not known. Base-call qualities are not available, and no considerably larger clone is one nucleotide away. The data originate from a study of T cells in Graves' hyperthyroidism and ophthalmopathy (dated by TCRdb to about 2019). About the full investigation: Peripheral blood samples were taken at initial diagnosis, before any treatment was given. To identify distinguishing TCR V-J signatures, a discovery cohort of around 100 patients was used, comprising 40 to 45 with Graves' ophthalmopathy and 57 with stable Graves' hyperthyroidism. An independent validation cohort of under 20 hyperthyroidism patients and 17 patients who later progressed to ophthalmopathy tested prospective prediction of ophthalmopathy. For training and testing, the 110 or so patients in the discovery cohort were randomly divided in a 7:3 ratio. Thyroid tissue and blood T-cell repertoires from roughly 6 Graves' hyperthyroidism patients were also compared in the study. Following sampling, methimazole starting at 30 mg daily was given to hyperthyroidism patients, and high-dose intravenous methylprednisolone was given to ophthalmopathy patients. According to the paper, TCR Vbeta CDR3 sequencing was carried out on around 140 peripheral blood samples, which came from 40 to 45 ophthalmopathy, approximately 78 hyperthyroidism and some 17 progressor patients. Beyond this particular receptor, the publication reports: Sample size was not statistically predetermined, and investigators were not blinded to group allocation. In validation, progression to ophthalmopathy was predicted by the model with approximately 67% sensitivity and roughly 72% specificity, a median of about 6.4 months before onset. Most expanded thyroid clonotypes (frequency above 0.001) were also detected in blood, suggesting blood repertoires may reflect thyroid immune responses. Ophthalmopathy was separated from stable hyperthyroidism by a 13 V-J signature model, with over 85% sensitivity and about 81% specificity obtained in cross-validation and 80%/75% obtained in testing.

A patient counted as having stable Graves' hyperthyroidism if no progression to ophthalmopathy occurred over 18 months of follow-up. The hyperthyroidism patients were between 18 and 65 years old and newly diagnosed, with a disease duration of less than 2 months. Patients with uncontrolled infections, other autoimmune diseases, pregnancy or lactation were excluded. Diagnoses relied on clinical symptoms, serum thyroxine and TRAb, thyroid ultrasound and orbital computed tomography. PBMCs were isolated from 8 to 10 ml of fresh peripheral blood by Ficoll-Paque density gradient centrifugation. Trizol reagent was used to extract total RNA, and RNA quality was then checked on an Agilent 2100 Bioanalyzer. Amplification of TCR beta CDR3 regions was carried out from RNA transcripts. The first round of RT-PCR for the TCR CDR3 was performed with the HTBI primer set and the Qiagen OneStep RT-PCR kit. Libraries were constructed in a second round of multiplex PCR, after which size selection and purification were performed. Paired-end sequencing of the libraries was performed with 100 bp reads on an Illumina HiSeq2000. In the source study's methods: SOAPnuke was used to process the raw data, throwing out any read that contained adapters or uncalled bases, had a mean Phred below 15, or lacked an exact constant-primer or identifier match. COPE v1.2.5 was used to merge the high-quality paired reads, and each unique nucleotide sequence was defined as a clonotype. Clonotypes were aligned to IMGT TRBV, TRBD and TRBJ reference segments using MiTCR v1.1. The analysis included only V-J combinations with a frequency above 0.0001, which together covered roughly 99% of the repertoires. The TCS score was defined as F50 (clonal expansion) divided by E x V (chaos), with BLOSUM62-based TCRdist calculated between CDR3 peptides within each V-J. Welch's t-statistics and random forest reduced approximately 520 V-J features to 10 to 15, which were used in a naive Bayes classifier (R e1071). Clones were called with MiXCR by TCRdb after fastp trimmed the public reads at Q25, and only in-frame beta chains were retained. Each entry is one CDR3 protein sequence, shown with its most common DNA and genes. V and J calls and clone size were set by TCRdb, not the authors. This sample has a few hundred thousand distinct CDR3 sequences in its table, and 25% of those were observed once. Of the sample, around 79% falls within the top ten clones.

Counted from cysteine to phenylalanine, this CDR3 has 13 amino acids. Left in the record is the CDR3 DNA by itself, 39 bases read in frame from the first base. CDR1 and CDR2, looked up from the germline V gene, are SQVTM and ANQGSEA. Trimming removed 3 bases from V and 0 bases from J, leaving 7 bases between the germline ends. Recombination connected TRBV29-1 to TRBJ2-3; the D segment may tentatively be TRBD1 or TRBD2, each giving 5 matched bases. This clonotype originated in a man aged 45-60 years with Graves' hyperthyroidism. The sequencing input was blood. The CDR3 has the sequence CSVEGDSTDTQYF. The DNA is as follows: TGCAGCGTTGAGGGGGATAGCACAGATACGCAGTATTTT.